This T cell receptor beta chain was sequenced during a study of OX40 agonist ivuxolimab in advanced cancers. Background on the study: Three patients, one with hepatocellular carcinoma and two with cutaneous melanoma, responded partially.

V was clipped by 6 bases and J by 1 base, with 3 bases between them. This CDR3 has 11 amino acids. CDR1 is ENHRY and CDR2 is SYGVKD in the germline V gene. Data came from immunoSEQ multiplex PCR; TCRdb stores just in-frame clones and leaves some out. The sample lists approximately 90,000 clones, about 90% seen once, with 1.6% in the top ten. The TCR originated in an adult with an advanced solid tumor such as melanoma, head and neck, liver or kidney cancer. The material sequenced was CD4+ or CD8+ T cells sorted from blood, taken in a trial of the OX40 agonist ivuxolimab. The chain combines TRBV10-3 with TRBJ1-1; D ambiguous. The CDR3 DNA is TGTGCCATCAGGGAGAACACTGAAGCTTTCTTT. Its protein product is CAIRENTEAFF.